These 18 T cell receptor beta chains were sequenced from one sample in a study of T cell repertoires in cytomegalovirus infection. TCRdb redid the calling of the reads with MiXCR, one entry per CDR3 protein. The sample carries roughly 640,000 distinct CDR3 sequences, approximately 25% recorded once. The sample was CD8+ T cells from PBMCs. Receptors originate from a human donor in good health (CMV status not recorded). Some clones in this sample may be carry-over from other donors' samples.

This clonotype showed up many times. The CDR3 spells CASSFRDSSTDTQYF. As DNA, the CDR3 is TGTGCCAGCAGCTTCCGGGACAGTTCCACAGATACGCAGTATTTT. V is TRBV7-8 and J is TRBJ2-3, with TRBD1 matching 7 bases. CDR1 and CDR2 (germline): SGHVS, FQNEAQ. V was clipped by 3 bases and J by 2 bases; unmatched bases: 5. This CDR3 has 15 residues.

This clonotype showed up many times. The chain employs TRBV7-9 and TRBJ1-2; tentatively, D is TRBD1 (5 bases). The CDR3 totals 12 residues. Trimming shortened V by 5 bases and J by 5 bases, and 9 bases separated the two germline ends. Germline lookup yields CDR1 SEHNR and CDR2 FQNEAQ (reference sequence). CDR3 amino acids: CASSGRQYGYTF. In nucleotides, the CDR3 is TGTGCCAGCAGCGGCCGACAGTATGGCTACACCTTC.

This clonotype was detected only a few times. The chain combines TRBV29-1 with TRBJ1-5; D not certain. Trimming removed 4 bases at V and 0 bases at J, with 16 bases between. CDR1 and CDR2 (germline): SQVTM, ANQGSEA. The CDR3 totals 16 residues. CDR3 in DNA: TGCAGCGTTGTAGTAGAAGGCTGGGGTAGCAATCAGCCCCAGCATTTT. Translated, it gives CSVVVEGWGSNQPQHF. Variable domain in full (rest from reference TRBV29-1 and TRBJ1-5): SAVISQKPSRDICQRGTSLTIQCQVDSQVTMMFWYRQQPGQSLTLIATANQGSEATYESGFVIDKFPISRPNLTFSTLTVSNMSPEDSSIYLCSVVVEGWGSNQPQHFGDGTRLSIL.

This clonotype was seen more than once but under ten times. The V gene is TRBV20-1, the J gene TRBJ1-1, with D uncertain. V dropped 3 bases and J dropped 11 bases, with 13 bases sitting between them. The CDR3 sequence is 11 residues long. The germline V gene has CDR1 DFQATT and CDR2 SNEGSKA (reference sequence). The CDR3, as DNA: TGCAGTGCTAGGATCCCTGCTGGGGCTTTCTTT. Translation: CSARIPAGAFF.

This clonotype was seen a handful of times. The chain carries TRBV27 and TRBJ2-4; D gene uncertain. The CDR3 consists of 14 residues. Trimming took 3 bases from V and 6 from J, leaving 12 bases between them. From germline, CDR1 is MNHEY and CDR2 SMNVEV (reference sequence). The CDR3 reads CASSFDQMGNIQYF. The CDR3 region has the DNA TGTGCCAGCAGTTTTGACCAGATGGGAAACATTCAGTACTTC.

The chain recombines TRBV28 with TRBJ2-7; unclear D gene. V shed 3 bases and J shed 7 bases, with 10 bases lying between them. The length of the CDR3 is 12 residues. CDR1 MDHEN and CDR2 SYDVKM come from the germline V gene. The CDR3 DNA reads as TGTGCCAGCAGTTTGGCCTATGGGGAGCAGTACGTC. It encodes CASSLAYGEQYV.

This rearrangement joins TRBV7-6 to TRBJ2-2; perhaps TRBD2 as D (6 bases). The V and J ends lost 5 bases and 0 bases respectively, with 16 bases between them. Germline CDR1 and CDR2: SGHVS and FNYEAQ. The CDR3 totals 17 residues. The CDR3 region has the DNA TGTGCCAGCAGCCCCTCTGACCGGGGGACGAACACCGGGGAGCTGTTTTTT. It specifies CASSPSDRGTNTGELFF.

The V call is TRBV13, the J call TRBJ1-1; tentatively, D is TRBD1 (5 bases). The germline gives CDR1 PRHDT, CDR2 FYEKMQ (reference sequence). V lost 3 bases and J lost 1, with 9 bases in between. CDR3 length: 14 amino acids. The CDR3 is CASSFGGKNTEAFF. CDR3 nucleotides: TGTGCCAGCAGCTTCGGGGGGAAGAACACTGAAGCTTTCTTT.

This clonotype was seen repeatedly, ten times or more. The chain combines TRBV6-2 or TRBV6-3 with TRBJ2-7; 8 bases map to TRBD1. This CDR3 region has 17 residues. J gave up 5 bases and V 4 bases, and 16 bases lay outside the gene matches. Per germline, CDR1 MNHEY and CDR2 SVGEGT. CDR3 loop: CASSSYPGQAIGDEQYV. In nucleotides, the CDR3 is TGTGCCAGCAGTTCCTATCCGGGACAGGCTATAGGAGACGAGCAGTACGTC.

The CDR3 reads CSVEGQGSYGYTF. The CDR3 DNA follows: TGCAGCGTTGAGGGGCAGGGCTCCTATGGCTACACCTTC. The J gene is TRBJ1-2, the V gene TRBV29-1, with D possibly TRBD1 on 5 matching bases. This CDR3 has 13 amino acids. Between the trimmed V and J ends, which lost 3 bases and 4 bases, there was a span of 12 bases. CDR1 SQVTM and CDR2 ANQGSEA come from the germline V gene.

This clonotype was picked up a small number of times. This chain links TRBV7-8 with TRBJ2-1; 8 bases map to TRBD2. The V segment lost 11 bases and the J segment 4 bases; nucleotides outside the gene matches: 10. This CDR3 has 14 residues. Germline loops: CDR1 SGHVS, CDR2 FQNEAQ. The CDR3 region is CACSTGGMYNEQFF. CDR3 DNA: TGTGCCTGCTCGACGGGGGGGATGTACAATGAGCAGTTCTTC.

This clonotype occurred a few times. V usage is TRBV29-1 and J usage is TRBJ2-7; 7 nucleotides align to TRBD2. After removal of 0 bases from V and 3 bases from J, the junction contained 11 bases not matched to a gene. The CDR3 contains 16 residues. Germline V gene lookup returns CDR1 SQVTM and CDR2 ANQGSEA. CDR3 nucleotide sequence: TGCAGCGTTGAAGACCTCACTGGGGGGAGGGACTACGAGCAGTACTTC. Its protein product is CSVEDLTGGRDYEQYF.

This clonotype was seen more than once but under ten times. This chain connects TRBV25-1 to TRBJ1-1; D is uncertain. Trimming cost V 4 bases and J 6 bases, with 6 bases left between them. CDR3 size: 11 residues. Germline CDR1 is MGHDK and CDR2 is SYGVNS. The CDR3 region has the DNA TGTGCCAGCAGTGTCGGCCCTGAAGCTTTCTTT. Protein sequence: CASSVGPEAFF.

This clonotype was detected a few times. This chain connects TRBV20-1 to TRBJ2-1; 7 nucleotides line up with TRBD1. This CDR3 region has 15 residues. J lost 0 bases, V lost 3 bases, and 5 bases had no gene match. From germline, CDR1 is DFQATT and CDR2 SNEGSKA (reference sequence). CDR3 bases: TGCAGTGCTAGCGAGGGGGCCCGCTCCTACAATGAGCAGTTCTTC. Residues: CSASEGARSYNEQFF.

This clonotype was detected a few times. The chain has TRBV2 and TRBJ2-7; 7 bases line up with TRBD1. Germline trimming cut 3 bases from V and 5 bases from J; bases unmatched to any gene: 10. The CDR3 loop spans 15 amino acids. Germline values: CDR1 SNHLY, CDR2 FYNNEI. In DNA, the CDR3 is TGTGCCAGCAGTGAGTTGCTGACAGGGAAAGACGAGCAGTACGTC. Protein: CASSELLTGKDEQYV.

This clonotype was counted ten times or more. The CDR3 DNA sequence: TGTGCCAGCAGTTCCGGCCCTACGTCAGATACGCAGTATTTT. Its protein product is CASSSGPTSDTQYF. V gene TRBV6-2 or TRBV6-3 combines with J gene TRBJ2-3; D remains ambiguous. Germline loops: CDR1 MNHEY, CDR2 SVGEGT. Trimming left V 4 bases short and J 4 bases short, with 12 bases between. This CDR3 is built from 14 residues.

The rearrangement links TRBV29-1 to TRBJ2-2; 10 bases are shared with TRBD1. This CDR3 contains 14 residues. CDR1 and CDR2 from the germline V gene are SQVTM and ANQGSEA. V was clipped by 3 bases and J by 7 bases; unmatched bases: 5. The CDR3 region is CSVDTTGGGGELFF. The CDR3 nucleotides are TGCAGCGTTGACACGACAGGGGGCGGCGGGGAGCTGTTTTTT.

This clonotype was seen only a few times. The CDR3 DNA reads as TGTGCCACCAGTGATTTGTGGGACGGCCTGGGGTACCGACCCACCGGGGAGCTGTTTTTT. It encodes CATSDLWDGLGYRPTGELFF. The chain joins TRBV24-1 to TRBJ2-2, with D possibly called TRBD1 or TRBD2 (5 bases each). There are 20 residues in the CDR3. CDR1 KGHDR and CDR2 SFDVKD come from the germline V gene. With 0 bases removed from V and 4 bases from J, the gap between germline ends came to 23 bases.